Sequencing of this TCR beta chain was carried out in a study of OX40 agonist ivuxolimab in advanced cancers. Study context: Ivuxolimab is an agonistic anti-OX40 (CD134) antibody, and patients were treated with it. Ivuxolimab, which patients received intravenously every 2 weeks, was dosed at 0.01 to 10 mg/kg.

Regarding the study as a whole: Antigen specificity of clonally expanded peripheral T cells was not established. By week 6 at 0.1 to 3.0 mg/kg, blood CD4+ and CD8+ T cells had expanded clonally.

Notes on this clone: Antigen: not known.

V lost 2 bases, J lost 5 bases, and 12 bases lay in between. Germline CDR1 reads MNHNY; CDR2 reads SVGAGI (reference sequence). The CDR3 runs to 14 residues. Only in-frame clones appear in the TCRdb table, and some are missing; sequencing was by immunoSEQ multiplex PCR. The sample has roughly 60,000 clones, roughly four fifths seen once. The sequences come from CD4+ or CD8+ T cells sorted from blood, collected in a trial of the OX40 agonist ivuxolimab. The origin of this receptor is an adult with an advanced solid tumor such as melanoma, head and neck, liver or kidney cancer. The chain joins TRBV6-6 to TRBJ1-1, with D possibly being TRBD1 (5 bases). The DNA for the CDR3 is TGTGCCAGCAGTTACGCCGGAGGGGAGACTGAAGCTTTCTTT. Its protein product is CASSYAGGETEAFF.